The 24 T cell receptor beta chains in this list originate from one sample, sequenced in a study of blood T cell repertoires in COVID-19. The method was immunoSEQ multiplex PCR; TCRdb's version includes in-frame clones alone and lacks a portion of them. Of fewer than 300,000 clones listed, approximately 90% are singletons. The specimen was PBMCs or T cells enriched from blood (not recorded which). The receptors shown here come from a woman in her 40s with acute COVID-19.

This clone is a singleton in its sample. The chain recombines TRBV25-1 with TRBJ2-1; TRBD1 agrees at 10 bases. Trimming cost V 8 bases and J 4 bases; bases outside gene matches: 5. This CDR3 has 14 residues. Looked up from germline, CDR1 is MGHDK and CDR2 is SYGVNS. CDR3 DNA: TGTGCCAGCCGCACGGGACAGGGGTACAATGAGCAGTTCTTC. As protein: CASRTGQGYNEQFF.

V is TRBV6-1 and J is TRBJ2-7; TRBD1 might be the D (6 bases). This CDR3 comprises 13 residues. V lost 0 bases and J 6 bases, leaving 9 bases between the germline ends. The germline CDR1 and CDR2 sequences are MNHNS and SASEGT. CDR3 amino acids: CASSEAPRGEQYF. DNA of the CDR3: TGTGCCAGCAGTGAAGCCCCCAGGGGCGAGCAGTACTTC.

This chain joins TRBV18 and TRBJ1-1, with D maybe TRBD1 (5 bases). The CDR3 length is 14 residues. Trimming took 5 bases from V and 0 from J, leaving 10 bases between them. Germline CDR1 KGHSH, CDR2 LQKENI. The CDR3 nucleotides read TGTGCCAGCTCATCGACGACAGTGAACACTGAAGCTTTCTTT. Its protein is CASSSTTVNTEAFF.

This clone appeared once. This chain connects TRBV2 to TRBJ2-1, with D possibly matching TRBD1 (6 bases). The CDR3 consists of 13 residues. Deletions cut 6 bases from V and 6 bases from J, with 12 bases between. Per germline, CDR1 SNHLY and CDR2 FYNNEI. The CDR3 coding sequence is TGTGCCAGCAGGGAGCGAGGGGGCAATGAGCAGTTCTTC. Protein: CASRERGGNEQFF. Supplemented by reference TRBV2 and TRBJ2-1, the full variable domain reads EPEVTQTPSHQVTQMGQEVILRCVPISNHLYFYWYRQILGQKVEFLVSFYNNEISEKSEIFDDQFSVERPDGSNFTLKIRSTKLEDSAMYFCASRERGGNEQFFGPGTRLTVL.

On this clone itself: Other DNA sequences in the same sample also yield this CDR3. V is TRBV18 and J is TRBJ2-3; no clear D gene. The V end lost 1 base, the J end lost 1 base, and 3 bases lay between the germline ends. This CDR3 region has 13 residues. Germline V lookup: CDR1 KGHSH, CDR2 LQKENI. CDR3 sequence reads: CASSPRGTDTQYF. CDR3 DNA sequence: TGTGCCAGCTCACCACGAGGCACAGATACGCAGTATTTT.

The V and J genes are TRBV30 and TRBJ2-3, with 10 bases aligning to TRBD2. V was clipped by 0 bases and J by 3 bases; unmatched bases: 9. Germline CDR1 and CDR2: GTSNPN and SVGIG (reference sequence). This CDR3 region has 17 residues. The CDR3 DNA is TGTGCCTGGAGTGTAGGCAAGCGGGGGGGCCGAACAGATACGCAGTATTTT. Amino acids: CAWSVGKRGGRTDTQYF.

On this clone itself: The same CDR3 arises from other DNA sequences in this sample as well. The gene calls are TRBV7-9 and TRBJ1-1, with D perhaps matching TRBD1 (5 bases). This CDR3 contains 13 residues. CDR1 and CDR2 (germline): SEHNR, FQNEAQ (reference sequence). V lost 3 bases to trimming and J lost 7 bases, with 12 bases between them. The CDR3 nucleotides are TGTGCCAGCAGCTTGGGTCAGGGAGGTGAAGCTTTCTTT. Translation: CASSLGQGGEAFF.

This rearrangement joins TRBV11-1 to TRBJ2-5; D remains ambiguous. The CDR3 has 13 amino acids. CDR1 and CDR2 (germline): SGHAT, FQDESV (reference sequence). The V and J ends lost 3 bases and 7 bases respectively, with 12 bases between them. The CDR3 coding sequence is TGTGCCAGCAGCTTTTTTTCTGTCCGGACCCAGTACTTC. As protein: CASSFFSVRTQYF.

V and J are TRBV6-5 and TRBJ1-5, with D hard to call. In germline, CDR1 is MNHEY, CDR2 SVGAGI. V lost 2 bases and J 1 base, leaving 6 bases between the germline ends. This CDR3 has 14 amino acids. CDR3 bases: TGTGCCAGCAGTTACAGCGCGAGCAATCAGCCCCAGCATTTT. This gives the protein CASSYSASNQPQHF.

The rearrangement joins TRBV7-3 to TRBJ2-3, with 7 bases aligning to TRBD2. With V trimmed by 5 bases and J by 1 base, 6 bases remained unmatched. Per the germline V gene, CDR1 is SGHTA and CDR2 is FQGTGA. The CDR3 loop spans 15 amino acids. DNA of the CDR3: TGTGCCAGCAGCCCTATGGGGAGGGGCACAGATACGCAGTATTTT. Amino acid sequence: CASSPMGRGTDTQYF.

The chain joins TRBV7-9 to TRBJ2-4, with TRBD1 matching 8 bases. The V gene end was trimmed by 6 bases and the J gene end by 0 bases; junction bases not matched to a gene: 10. The length of the CDR3 is 17 residues. In germline, CDR1 is SEHNR, CDR2 FQNEAQ (reference sequence). For the CDR3, the DNA is TGTGCCAGCAGGCCGACAGGGGTCGGCCTAGCCAAAAACATTCAGTACTTC. Amino acid sequence: CASRPTGVGLAKNIQYF.

V gene TRBV19 combines with J gene TRBJ1-5, with D perhaps matching TRBD1 (5 bases). The ends were cut back, 6 bases at V and 2 bases at J, with 23 bases in the middle. Germline V gene sequence: CDR1 LNHDA, CDR2 SQIVND (reference sequence). This CDR3 contains 18 residues. The CDR3 reads CASRMASFSGSGNQPQHF. The DNA of the CDR3 is TGTGCCAGTAGGATGGCTTCCTTTTCAGGGTCGGGCAATCAGCCCCAGCATTTT.

To note about this clone: The sample carries other DNA sequences with the same CDR3. The chain links TRBV28 to TRBJ1-5; 7 bases are a match to TRBD1. V lost 5 bases and J lost 1; bases outside the gene matches: 5. This CDR3 has 15 amino acids. Germline V gene data show CDR1 as MDHEN and CDR2 as SYDVKM. CDR3 amino acids: CASSPTGTSNQPQHF. CDR3 in DNA: TGTGCCAGCAGTCCGACAGGGACAAGCAATCAGCCCCAGCATTTT.

The chain carries TRBV19 and TRBJ1-4, with D hard to call. Germline lookup yields CDR1 LNHDA and CDR2 SQIVND (reference sequence). Between the trimmed V and J ends, which lost 8 bases and 7 bases, there was a span of 14 bases. This CDR3 has 13 amino acids. CDR3 residues: CASSWQATEKLFF. The CDR3 nucleotides read TGTGCCAGTTCTTGGCAGGCTACTGAAAAACTGTTTTTT.

V is TRBV28 and J is TRBJ1-2; 12 bases align to TRBD1. There are 14 residues in the CDR3. The V and J ends lost 5 bases and 7 bases, in that order; junction bases with no gene match: 5. Germline CDR1 MDHEN, CDR2 SYDVKM. The CDR3 region is CASSAGQGAFGYTF. DNA of the CDR3: TGTGCCAGCAGTGCGGGACAGGGGGCTTTTGGCTACACCTTC.

The J gene is TRBJ1-2, the V gene TRBV21-1; the listed D gene, TRBD1, was not tested against the DNA. TRBV21-1 is deemed a pseudogene. The CDR3 has 15 residues. CDR3 amino acids: CASSKRDTSPYGYTF. The CDR3 DNA sequence: TGTGCCAGCAGCAAAAGGGACACCTCGCCGTATGGCTACACCTTC.

V gene TRBV6-5 combines with J gene TRBJ1-3, with 7 bases identical to TRBD1. Trimming removed 5 bases from V and 3 bases from J; junction bases left unmatched: 7. The CDR3 loop spans 15 amino acids. Germline V gene data show CDR1 as MNHEY and CDR2 as SVGAGI. CDR3 DNA sequence: TGTGCCAGCAGTCGGACAGGTACTTTTGGAAACACCATATATTTT. Residues: CASSRTGTFGNTIYF.

The rearrangement uses TRBV5-1 and TRBJ1-2, with a tentative D call TRBD1 (6 bases). Germline CDR1 is SGHRS and CDR2 is YFSETQ. CDR3 size: 18 residues. V lost 5 bases and J lost 2, with 25 bases in between. DNA of the CDR3: TGCGCCAGCAGGCTTGGGGATAGTTTGGGACAAACGAACTATGGCTACACCTTC. This gives the protein CASRLGDSLGQTNYGYTF.

The rearrangement links TRBV3-1 (or the pseudogene TRBV3-2) to TRBJ1-5, with D tentatively TRBD1 (5 bases). The V gene's germline CDR1 is LGHDT and CDR2 YNNKEL (reference sequence). The CDR3 runs to 17 residues. Between the trimmed V and J ends, which lost 1 base and 2 bases, there was a span of 15 bases. CDR3 DNA: TGTGCCAGCAGCCAAGGTAGACAGAAGGTGGGCAATCAGCCCCAGCATTTT. Residues: CASSQGRQKVGNQPQHF.

This sequence joins TRBV5-4 and TRBJ2-7; tentatively, D is TRBD2 (5 bases). This CDR3 spans 13 amino acids. In germline, CDR1 is SGHNT, CDR2 YYREEE (reference sequence). V dropped 4 bases and J dropped 6 bases, with 14 bases sitting between them. The CDR3 sequence: CASSLGIRGEQYF. The CDR3 DNA reads TGTGCCAGCAGCCTCGGGATTCGAGGCGAGCAGTACTTC.

The chain is built from TRBV7-8 and TRBJ2-7; D perhaps matches TRBD2 (6 bases). Trimming stripped 3 bases from V and 0 bases from J, with 9 bases between. CDR1 is SGHVS, CDR2 FQNEAQ, per germline. The CDR3 totals 14 residues. DNA of the CDR3: TGTGCCAGCAGCTTGTGGGACTCCTCCTACGAGCAGTACTTC. This gives the protein CASSLWDSSYEQYF.

The V call is TRBV2, the J call TRBJ2-7, with a weak D call TRBD2 (5 bases). The germline V gene has CDR1 SNHLY and CDR2 FYNNEI. V was pared by 6 bases and J by 5 bases, with 20 bases between. The CDR3 is made up of 15 amino acids. The chain's CDR3 is CASSAPTNLRDEQYF. The CDR3 DNA reads as TGTGCCAGCAGCGCCCCGACTAACCTCCGCGACGAGCAGTACTTC.

This chain connects TRBV18 to TRBJ1-2; D is uncertain. The germline V and J ends were trimmed by 2 bases and 1 base, with 8 bases remaining between them. Germline V gives CDR1 KGHSH, CDR2 LQKENI. The length of the CDR3 is 14 residues. The CDR3 reads CASSPATLNYGYTF. Here the CDR3 DNA reads TGTGCCAGCTCACCAGCGACACTTAACTATGGCTACACCTTC.

The genes are TRBV30 and TRBJ2-1; TRBD2 matches at 8 bases. This CDR3 region has 11 residues. With V trimmed by 5 bases and J by 14 bases, 8 bases remained unmatched. Germline CDR1 GTSNPN, CDR2 SVGIG (reference sequence). The CDR3 is CAWARGGLKFF. CDR3 nucleotide sequence: TGTGCCTGGGCCCGCGGGGGGCTTAAGTTCTTC.